The 31 T cell receptor beta chains below come from one sample, sequenced in a study of blood T cell repertoires in COVID-19. Profiled with immunoSEQ multiplex PCR; TCRdb holds only in-frame clones, not every one. The sample shows hundreds of thousands of clones, about 83% of them seen only once. The source material was PBMCs or T cells enriched from blood (not recorded which). The receptors here all came from a woman aged 50 to 60 who had been exposed to COVID-19.

The J gene is TRBJ1-5, the V gene TRBV29-1; D gene ambiguous. Between the trimmed V and J ends, which lost 0 bases and 8 bases, there was a span of 11 bases. There are 13 residues in the CDR3. Per germline, CDR1 SQVTM and CDR2 ANQGSEA. For the CDR3, the DNA is TGCAGCGTTGAAGAACCGGGGAAGGAGCCCCAGCATTTT. It codes for CSVEEPGKEPQHF. Using reference TRBV29-1 and TRBJ1-5 for the parts outside the CDR3, the full variable domain is SAVISQKPSRDICQRGTSLTIQCQVDSQVTMMFWYRQQPGQSLTLIATANQGSEATYESGFVIDKFPISRPNLTFSTLTVSNMSPEDSSIYLCSVEEPGKEPQHFGDGTRLSIL.

This clone was seen only a few times. The chain recombines TRBV19 with TRBJ2-2, with 7 nucleotides matching TRBD1. Germline V CDR1 and CDR2: LNHDA, SQIVND (reference sequence). This CDR3 is built from 15 residues. With 7 bases clipped from V and 8 bases from J, the junction kept 13 bases outside the gene matches. The DNA of the CDR3 is TGTGCCAGTAAACTTGACGACAGGGCTTCTGGGGAGCTGTTTTTT. Translation gives CASKLDDRASGELFF.

This chain joins TRBV6-5 and TRBJ1-5, with D uncertain. CDR1 is MNHEY, CDR2 SVGAGI, per germline. The CDR3 loop spans 12 amino acids. Trimming took off 6 bases at V and 7 bases at J, with 10 bases between the two ends. The CDR3 here is CASSLQEQPQHF. CDR3 sequence (DNA): TGTGCCAGCAGCCTTCAGGAACAGCCCCAGCATTTT.

CDR3 nucleotides: TGTGCCAGCTTTCGGGGGGGGCCGAAGAACATGAACACTGAAGCTTTCTTT. It codes for CASFRGGPKNMNTEAFF. V usage is TRBV28 and J usage is TRBJ1-1, with D tentatively TRBD1 (6 bases). Trimming stripped 8 bases from V and 0 bases from J, with 22 bases between. The CDR3 extends over 17 amino acids. From germline, CDR1 is MDHEN and CDR2 SYDVKM.

The chain uses TRBV12-3 or TRBV12-4 and TRBJ2-5, with D maybe TRBD1 (6 bases). This CDR3 contains 13 residues. The V and J ends lost 5 bases and 5 bases respectively, with 12 bases between them. CDR3 coding DNA: TGTGCCAGCAGTACTACAGGGACGGAGACCCAGTACTTC. Protein product: CASSTTGTETQYF.

CDR3 in amino acids: CASSLGRQGGTEAFF. The CDR3 DNA reads as TGTGCCAGCAGCTTAGGACGGCAGGGAGGCACTGAAGCTTTCTTT. The rearrangement links TRBV7-8 to TRBJ1-1; TRBD1 might be the D (5 bases). The CDR3 has 15 amino acids. Deletions cut 1 base from V and 4 bases from J, with 13 bases between. Germline loops: CDR1 SGHVS, CDR2 FQNEAQ. The full variable domain, with the rest looked up from reference TRBV7-8 and TRBJ1-1, is GAGVSQSPRYKVAKRGQDVALRCDPISGHVSLFWYQQALGQGPEFLTYFQNEAQLDKSGLPSDRFFAERPEGSVSTLKIQRTQQEDSAVYLCASSLGRQGGTEAFFGQGTRLTVV.

This sequence joins TRBV28 and TRBJ1-5, with D possibly TRBD1 on 5 matching bases. V was shortened by 10 bases and J by 15 bases, with 25 bases between the two germline ends. Germline CDR1 is MDHEN and CDR2 is SYDVKM. This CDR3 comprises 13 residues. CDR3 nucleotide sequence: TGTGCCACCCGGAACCCAGGGAGGGAGGCATGGCATTTT. Translation: CATRNPGREAWHF.

The gene calls are TRBV7-8 and TRBJ2-5, with D perhaps TRBD2 (6 bases). The V gene lost 6 bases and the J gene lost 5 bases, with 16 bases spanning the gap. Germline loops: CDR1 SGHVS, CDR2 FQNEAQ. This CDR3 spans 14 amino acids. This chain's CDR3 is CASRESGLDETQYF. The CDR3 DNA reads as TGTGCCAGCAGGGAGAGCGGGCTAGATGAGACCCAGTACTTC.

The gene calls are TRBV6-1 and TRBJ1-2; tentatively, D is TRBD1 (6 bases). The CDR3 spans 12 residues. V lost 8 bases and J 4 bases, leaving 11 bases between the germline ends. Germline V gene data show CDR1 as MNHNS and CDR2 as SASEGT. The CDR3 DNA reads as TGTGCCAGCGAAGGGACACTCTATGGCTACACCTTC. It is translated as CASEGTLYGYTF.

J is TRBJ1-2 and V is TRBV29-1; D is perhaps TRBD1 (5 bases). Germline CDR1 and CDR2: SQVTM and ANQGSEA. The CDR3 totals 13 residues. V was shortened by 7 bases and J by 4 bases, with 16 bases between the two germline ends. The CDR3 DNA sequence: TGCAGCGCTCAAACCAGGGATTCCTATGGCTACACCTTC. As protein: CSAQTRDSYGYTF.

V and J are TRBV2 and TRBJ2-7, with TRBD2 identical over 12 bases. CDR1 and CDR2 (germline): SNHLY, FYNNEI. J gave up 6 bases and V 4 bases, and 7 bases lay outside the gene matches. The CDR3 is 15 amino acids. CDR3 sequence reads: CASSVGGLAGSEQYF. CDR3 DNA: TGTGCCAGCAGTGTAGGAGGACTAGCGGGGAGCGAGCAGTACTTC.

In the case of this clone: Other DNA variants within this sample encode the same CDR3. This sequence joins TRBV5-1 and TRBJ2-1; TRBD1 aligns across 8 bases. Germline assignment: CDR1 SGHRS and CDR2 YFSETQ. The CDR3 totals 15 residues. The trim removed 4 bases at V and 0 bases at J, leaving 3 bases unmatched. CDR3 bases: TGCGCCAGCAGCCCAGGACAGGGCTCCTACAATGAGCAGTTCTTC. Its translation: CASSPGQGSYNEQFF.

Points on this clone: Other DNA sequences in the sample encode the same CDR3. The J gene is TRBJ1-1, the V gene TRBV9; perhaps TRBD1 as D (5 bases). The CDR3 extends over 13 amino acids. The germline V and J ends were trimmed by 0 bases and 5 bases, with 8 bases remaining between them. Germline V gene data show CDR1 as SGDLS and CDR2 as YYNGEE. CDR3: CASSVAQGTEAFF. The CDR3 nucleotides read TGTGCCAGCAGCGTAGCTCAGGGAACTGAAGCTTTCTTT.

The chain links TRBV6-6 to TRBJ2-7; D remains ambiguous. Germline loops: CDR1 MNHNY, CDR2 SVGAGI (reference sequence). The CDR3 extends over 14 amino acids. V dropped 4 bases and J dropped 1 base, with 11 bases sitting between them. This CDR3 reads CASSSLPQSYEQYF. In DNA, the CDR3 is TGTGCCAGCAGTTCCCTCCCACAGTCCTACGAGCAGTACTTC.

V usage is TRBV6-5 and J usage is TRBJ1-1; the D is unclear. V lost 4 bases and J lost 6, with 15 bases in between. The CDR3 runs 14 residues. Per the germline V gene, CDR1 is MNHEY and CDR2 is SVGAGI. The DNA for the CDR3 is TGTGCCAGCAGTTCCGCGATGGGAGGCCCTGAAGCTTTCTTT. The encoded protein is CASSSAMGGPEAFF.

This sequence joins TRBV19 and TRBJ1-5; D perhaps matches TRBD1 (5 bases). Germline V CDR1 and CDR2: LNHDA, SQIVND (reference sequence). V lost 1 base to trimming and J lost 9 bases, with 10 bases between them. The CDR3 covers 13 residues. CDR3 DNA: TGTGCCAGTAGTATAGCAGTTCAGGGGCCCCAGCATTTT. The encoded protein is CASSIAVQGPQHF.

The chain carries TRBV9 and TRBJ2-5; maybe TRBD1 (7 bases). V lost 3 bases and J lost 4, with 16 bases in between. Germline V gene lookup returns CDR1 SGDLS and CDR2 YYNGEE. The CDR3 has 15 residues. The CDR3 DNA follows: TGTGCCAGCAGCGGGGACTCAGGGGGTAGAGAGACCCAGTACTTC. As protein: CASSGDSGGRETQYF.

V and J are TRBV5-4 and TRBJ2-3; D perhaps matches TRBD2 (5 bases). Germline V gene sequence: CDR1 SGHNT, CDR2 YYREEE (reference sequence). The V end was cut by 1 base, the J end by 3 bases, with 18 bases between. The CDR3 sequence is 17 residues long. The CDR3 nucleotides are TGTGCCAGCAGCTTGTACCGGGGAACACGTCCGACAGATACGCAGTATTTT. It is translated as CASSLYRGTRPTDTQYF.

The J gene is TRBJ1-2, the V gene TRBV28, with D maybe TRBD1 (6 bases). V shed 6 bases and J shed 3 bases, with 17 bases lying between them. The CDR3 sequence is 15 residues long. Germline lookup yields CDR1 MDHEN and CDR2 SYDVKM. The chain's CDR3 is CASSPGGGAYYGYTF. The CDR3 DNA follows: TGTGCCAGCAGCCCGGGGGGGGGCGCCTACTATGGCTACACCTTC.

This clone was seen a handful of times. This chain joins TRBV14 and TRBJ2-7; TRBD1 agrees at 9 bases. Looked up from germline, CDR1 is SGHDN and CDR2 is FVKESK. Trimming at V came to 4 bases and at J to 3 bases, leaving 7 bases not matched to a gene. CDR3 length equals 15 residues. This CDR3 reads CASSLAGQGFYEQYF. CDR3 nucleotide sequence: TGTGCCAGCAGCCTCGCGGGACAGGGCTTCTACGAGCAGTACTTC.

The sample holds one count of this clone. The V call is TRBV24-1, the J call TRBJ2-4; TRBD1 matches 10 bases. The junction had 3 bases not matched to a gene; V was cut back by 3 bases and J by 8 bases. The CDR3 extends over 14 amino acids. Germline V gene data show CDR1 as KGHDR and CDR2 as SFDVKD. The CDR3 loop is CATSDTGTGDIQYF. DNA for the CDR3: TGTGCCACCAGTGATACCGGGACAGGGGACATTCAGTACTTC.

In its sample, this clone was seen a few times. The V and J genes are TRBV5-1 and TRBJ2-2, with D maybe TRBD1 (6 bases). Trimming cost V 6 bases and J 6 bases, with 18 bases left between them. This CDR3 is built from 15 residues. The germline gives CDR1 SGHRS, CDR2 YFSETQ. CDR3 DNA sequence: TGCGCCAGCAATGGGGGCACTGGTGGGGCCGGGGAGCTGTTTTTT. Its translation: CASNGGTGGAGELFF.

This clone was detected once. This chain connects TRBV5-4 to TRBJ1-3; 9 nucleotides align to TRBD1. V lost 0 bases, J lost 6 bases, and 4 bases stayed unmatched. Germline V gene lookup returns CDR1 SGHNT and CDR2 YYREEE (reference sequence). The length of the CDR3 is 15 residues. This chain's CDR3 is CASSLGGTGTNTIYF. The CDR3 DNA is TGTGCCAGCAGCTTGGGGGGGACAGGGACAAACACCATATATTTT.

The chain couples TRBV6-5 to TRBJ1-5; D not certain. The CDR3 totals 14 residues. Trimming pared 8 bases from V and 4 bases from J, leaving 15 bases between. CDR1 MNHEY and CDR2 SVGAGI come from the germline V gene. CDR3 amino acids: CASFGETGNQPQHF. CDR3 bases: TGTGCCAGCTTCGGGGAGACGGGTAATCAGCCCCAGCATTTT.

The J gene is TRBJ2-3, the V gene TRBV10-1, with D tentatively TRBD2 (6 bases). The CDR3 contains 13 residues. Trimming took off 6 bases at V and 8 bases at J, with 15 bases between the two ends. Germline V lookup: CDR1 WNHNN, CDR2 SYGVQD (reference sequence). The CDR3 spells CASSPGLGGTQYF. CDR3 sequence (DNA): TGCGCCAGCAGCCCGGGACTCGGAGGTACGCAGTATTTT.

The rearrangement links TRBV19 to TRBJ2-7; maybe TRBD1 (6 bases). CDR1 and CDR2 from the germline V gene are LNHDA and SQIVND (reference sequence). The CDR3 has 13 amino acids. Trimming cost V 3 bases and J 4 bases, with 10 bases left between them. CDR3 region: CASSMGQGYEQYF. Here the CDR3 DNA reads TGTGCCAGTAGTATGGGACAAGGATACGAGCAGTACTTC. The full variable domain, completed using reference TRBV19 and TRBJ2-7, is DGGITQSPKYLFRKEGQNVTLSCEQNLNHDAMYWYRQDPGQGLRLIYYSQIVNDFQKGDIAEGYSVSREKKESFPLTVTSAQKNPTAFYLCASSMGQGYEQYFGPGTRLTVT.

This clone was seen just once. The rearrangement uses TRBV11-2 and TRBJ2-3; D might be TRBD2 (5 bases). Germline lookup yields CDR1 SGHAT and CDR2 FQNNGV. Trimming removed 5 bases at V and 5 bases at J, with 14 bases between. The CDR3 covers 14 residues. The DNA for the CDR3 is TGTGCCAGCAGCCGGAATCGGGGTGGAGATACGCAGTATTTT. It specifies CASSRNRGGDTQYF.

The chain is built from TRBV20-1 and TRBJ1-1; tentative D call: TRBD1 (5 bases). The CDR3 is made up of 13 amino acids. Germline CDR1 DFQATT, CDR2 SNEGSKA (reference sequence). The V gene lost 3 bases and the J gene lost 4 bases, with 12 bases spanning the gap. The CDR3 reads CSASRAGPTEAFF. CDR3 DNA: TGCAGTGCTAGTAGAGCAGGGCCCACTGAAGCTTTCTTT.

The chain combines TRBV13 with TRBJ1-1, with 9 positions matching TRBD1. CDR3 length equals 14 residues. Unmatched junction bases numbered 7, after V lost 2 bases and J lost 9 bases. CDR1 and CDR2 (germline): PRHDT, FYEKMQ (reference sequence). The CDR3 DNA reads TGTGCCAGCAGCTTACAGCCAGGGACAGGGCAAGCTTTCTTT. This codes for CASSLQPGTGQAFF. The complete variable domain, with remaining parts taken from reference TRBV13 and TRBJ1-1, reads AAGVIQSPRHLIKEKRETATLKCYPIPRHDTVYWYQQGPGQDPQFLISFYEKMQSDKGSIPDRFSAQQFSDYHSELNMSSLELGDSALYFCASSLQPGTGQAFFGQGTRLTVV.

The genes are TRBV25-1 and TRBJ1-2, with no clear D. Germline V gene lookup returns CDR1 MGHDK and CDR2 SYGVNS. V lost 2 bases and J lost 4, with 14 bases in between. The CDR3 covers 15 residues. The CDR3 here is CASSEPTQLFYGYTF. In DNA, the CDR3 is TGTGCCAGCAGTGAACCCACGCAACTATTCTATGGCTACACCTTC.

The chain combines TRBV4-3 with TRBJ1-2; no clear D. The CDR3 has 14 amino acids. Germline lookup yields CDR1 LGHNA and CDR2 YSLEER. Trimming took 4 bases from V and 10 from J, leaving 19 bases between them. CDR3: CASSPVVGQLAYTF. CDR3 DNA sequence: TGCGCCAGCAGCCCCGTGGTTGGGCAGTTGGCCTACACCTTC.